A selection of T cell receptor beta chains follows, all from one sample in a study of blood T cell repertoires in COVID-19. The assay was immunoSEQ multiplex PCR, and TCRdb's table has in-frame clones only and misses some. The repertoire includes 78,000 or so clones, about 85% of them detected once, and approximately 8.8% sits in the top ten. Sequenced: peripheral blood. These receptors all come from a human donor in a cohort sampled during active COVID-19. The CDR3 runs from the conserved cysteine through the conserved F or W.

TRBV7-3	TRBJ2-6	CASSLIAGANVLTF
TRBV30	TRBJ2-3	CAWGSGEGTDTQYF
TRBV2	TRBJ1-2	CASSSQGLSGYTF
TRBV6-5	TRBJ1-5	CASSYGQPPNQPQHF
TRBV15	TRBJ2-2	CATSRPGLTNTGELFF
TRBV5-4	TRBJ2-2	CASSSDRDRGRTGELFF
TRBV19	TRBJ1-1	CASSVKGDTEAFF
TRBV6-6	TRBJ1-2	CASIGGGSSGYTF
TRBV28	TRBJ1-1	CASTRVARGGSTEAFF
TRBV2	TRBJ1-6	CASMFDERNSPLHF
TRBV6-6	TRBJ2-5	CASGETGEKTQYF
TRBV3-1/TRBV3-2	TRBJ2-7	CASSPTGRSYEQYF
TRBV11-3	TRBJ2-3	CASSPLGTSGSADTQYF
TRBV7-6	TRBJ2-7	CASSLGERLAGVPYEQYF
TRBV3-1/TRBV3-2	TRBJ1-5	CASSQGRGNQPQHF
TRBV3-1/TRBV3-2	TRBJ2-7	CASSQIKGQGAGEQYF
TRBV9	TRBJ2-7	CASSEGRGYEQYF
TRBV4-2	TRBJ1-4	CASSQETRVGREKLFF
TRBV2	TRBJ2-7	CASGFRTSGGPYEQYF
TRBV6-5	TRBJ1-1	CATGDRGNTEAFF
TRBV5-4	TRBJ2-1	CASRDRDKSYNEQFF
TRBV28	TRBJ2-7	CASSSTGSSYEQYF
TRBV7-6	TRBJ2-2	CASSLRQGARTGELFF
TRBV5-1	TRBJ1-1	CASSLEVGTPTAFF
TRBV27	TRBJ2-7	CASSPATVAYSGSYEQYF
TRBV6-5	TRBJ2-1	CASSPTSGRNNEQFF
TRBV3-1/TRBV3-2	TRBJ2-3	CASSQDSGLTDTQYF
TRBV29-1	TRBJ1-1	CSVERGMNTEAFF
TRBV2	TRBJ1-5	CASSENGQPQHF
TRBV7-3	TRBJ2-1	CASSQGTSGGRDEQFF
TRBV7-3	TRBJ2-1	CASSPMDFGDNEQFF
TRBV5-1	TRBJ2-7	CASSLTSYEQYF
TRBV7-6	TRBJ2-7	CASSLEQGGVYEQYF
TRBV7-9	TRBJ2-2	CASSPVLANTGELFF
TRBV5-1	TRBJ2-1	CASSFHSGSGYNEQFF
TRBV29-1	TRBJ2-2	CSVEGQGGTGELFF
TRBV5-1	TRBJ2-3	CASSPVAGSTDTQYF
TRBV4-2	TRBJ2-3	CASSQEGLEYDTQYF
TRBV11-3	TRBJ2-5	CASSPTSGQETQYF
TRBV3-1/TRBV3-2	TRBJ2-1	CASSQKRGYRDNEQFF
TRBV6-5	TRBJ2-3	CASKSGAADTQYF
TRBV7-9	TRBJ2-7	CASSLAADSEQYF
TRBV19	TRBJ2-3	CASSIDRTNTQYF
TRBV30	TRBJ2-5	CAWGTSLKETQYF
TRBV18	TRBJ2-3	CASSPRGRLANADTQYF
TRBV18	TRBJ2-3	CASSELADTQYF
TRBV6-5	TRBJ1-5	CASSSGTGALNQPQHF
TRBV15	TRBJ2-7	CATSRDGGQGRYEQYF
TRBV5-1	TRBJ2-7	CASSLSPGGSYEQYF
TRBV3-1/TRBV3-2	TRBJ1-3	CASSQGGKSGNTIYF
TRBV7-3	TRBJ2-3	CASRILVTDTQYF
TRBV12-5	TRBJ2-1	CASGLALQAEQFF
TRBV12-3/TRBV12-4	TRBJ1-2	CASSRDSYGYTF
TRBV6-5	TRBJ2-5	CASSRDRSQETQYF
TRBV5-3	TRBJ2-7	CARSLLLTDRDEQYF
TRBV12-5	TRBJ1-1	CASGLVRRGRTEAFF
TRBV21-1	TRBJ2-7	CASSKGHCQNPGSYEQYF
TRBV30	TRBJ1-4	CAWTGRGYEKLFF
TRBV5-1	TRBJ2-2	CASSSTYGELFF
TRBV6-5	TRBJ2-4	CASNTGGSKNIQYF